This T cell receptor (beta chain) was identified during a study of blood T cell repertoires in COVID-19. In this sample, this clone turned up a few times. The CDR3 totals 13 residues. Trimming pared 6 bases from V and 2 bases from J, leaving 8 bases between. Germline V gene data show CDR1 as MNHEY and CDR2 as SVGAGI. In the original processing: Reference gene primer amplification gave estimated nucleated cell counts. Produced via immunoSEQ multiplex PCR; TCRdb's table is partial and in-frame only. The D gene and trimming were derived from the DNA, and the V and J assignments and clone size from that table. The sample contains 90,000 to 110,000 clones, 70% to 90% of which appear only once.

Sequenced material: peripheral blood. The receptor was derived from a human donor in a cohort sampled during active COVID-19. The chain is built from TRBV6-5 and TRBJ1-5, with D hard to call. CDR3 DNA sequence: TGTGCCAGCAGGGCCGAGGGCAATCAGCCCCAGCATTTT. Protein product: CASRAEGNQPQHF.